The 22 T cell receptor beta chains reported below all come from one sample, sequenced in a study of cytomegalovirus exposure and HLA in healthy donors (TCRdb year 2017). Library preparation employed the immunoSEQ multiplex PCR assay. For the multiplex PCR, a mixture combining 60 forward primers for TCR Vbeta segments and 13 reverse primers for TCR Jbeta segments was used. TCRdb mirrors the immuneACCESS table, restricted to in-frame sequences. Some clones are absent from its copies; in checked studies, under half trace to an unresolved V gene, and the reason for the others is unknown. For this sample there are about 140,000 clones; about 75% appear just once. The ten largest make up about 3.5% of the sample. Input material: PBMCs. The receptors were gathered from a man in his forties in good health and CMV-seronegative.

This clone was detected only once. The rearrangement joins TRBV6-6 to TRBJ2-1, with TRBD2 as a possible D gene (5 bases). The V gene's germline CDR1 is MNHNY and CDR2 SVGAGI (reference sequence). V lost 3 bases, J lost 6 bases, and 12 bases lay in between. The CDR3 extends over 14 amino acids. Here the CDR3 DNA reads TGTGCCAGCAGTTATGGGGAGATTGCCAATGAGCAGTTCTTC. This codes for CASSYGEIANEQFF.

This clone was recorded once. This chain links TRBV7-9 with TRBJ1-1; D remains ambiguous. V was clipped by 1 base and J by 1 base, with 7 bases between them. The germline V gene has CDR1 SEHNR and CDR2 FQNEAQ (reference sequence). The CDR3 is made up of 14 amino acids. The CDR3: CASSLGAGNTEAFF. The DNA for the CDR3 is TGTGCCAGCAGCTTAGGGGCAGGGAACACTGAAGCTTTCTTT. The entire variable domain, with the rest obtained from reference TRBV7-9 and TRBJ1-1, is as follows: DTGVSQNPRHKITKRGQNVTFRCDPISEHNRLYWYRQTLGQGPEFLTYFQNEAQLEKSRLLSDRFSAERPKGSFSTLEIQRTEQGDSAMYLCASSLGAGNTEAFFGQGTRLTVV.

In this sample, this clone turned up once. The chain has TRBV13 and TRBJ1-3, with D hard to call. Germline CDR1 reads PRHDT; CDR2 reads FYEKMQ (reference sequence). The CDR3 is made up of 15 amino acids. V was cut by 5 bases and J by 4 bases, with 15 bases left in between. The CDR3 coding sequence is TGTGCCAGCAGCCCGAATCCTGGCCAGGGAAACACCATATATTTT. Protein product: CASSPNPGQGNTIYF.

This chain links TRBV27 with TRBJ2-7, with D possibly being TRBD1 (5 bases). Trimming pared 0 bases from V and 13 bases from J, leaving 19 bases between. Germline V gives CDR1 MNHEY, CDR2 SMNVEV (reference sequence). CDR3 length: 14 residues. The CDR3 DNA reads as TGTGCCAGCAGTTTATCAGGGGCCTTACGCGAGCGTTACTTC. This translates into CASSLSGALRERYF.

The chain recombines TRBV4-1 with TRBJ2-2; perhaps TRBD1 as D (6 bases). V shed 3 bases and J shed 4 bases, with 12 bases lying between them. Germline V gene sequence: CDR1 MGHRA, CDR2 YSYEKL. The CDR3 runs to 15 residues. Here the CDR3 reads CASSHRGGGTGELFF. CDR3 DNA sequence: TGCGCCAGCAGCCACAGGGGTGGAGGCACCGGGGAGCTGTTTTTT.

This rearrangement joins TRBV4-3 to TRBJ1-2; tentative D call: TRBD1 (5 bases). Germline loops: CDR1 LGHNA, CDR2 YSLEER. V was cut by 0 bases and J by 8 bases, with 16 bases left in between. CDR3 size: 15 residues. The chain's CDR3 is CASSQELGVWAGYTF. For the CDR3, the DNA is TGCGCCAGCAGCCAAGAATTAGGGGTGTGGGCCGGCTACACCTTC.

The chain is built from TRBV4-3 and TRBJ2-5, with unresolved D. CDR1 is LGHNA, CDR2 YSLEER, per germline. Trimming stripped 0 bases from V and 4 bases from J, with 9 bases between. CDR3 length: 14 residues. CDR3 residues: CASSQDADGETQYF. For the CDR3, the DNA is TGCGCCAGCAGCCAAGATGCAGATGGAGAGACCCAGTACTTC.

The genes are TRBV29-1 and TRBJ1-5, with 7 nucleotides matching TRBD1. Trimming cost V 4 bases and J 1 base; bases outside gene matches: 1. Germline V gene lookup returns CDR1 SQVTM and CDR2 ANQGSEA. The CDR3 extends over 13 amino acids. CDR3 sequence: CSVARGSNQPQHF. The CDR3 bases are TGCAGCGTTGCCAGGGGGAGCAATCAGCCCCAGCATTTT.

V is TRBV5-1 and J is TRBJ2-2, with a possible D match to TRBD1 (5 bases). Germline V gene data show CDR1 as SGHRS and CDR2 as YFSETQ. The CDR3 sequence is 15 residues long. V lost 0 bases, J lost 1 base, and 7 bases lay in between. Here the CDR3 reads CASSLDTGNTGELFF. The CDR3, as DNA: TGCGCCAGCAGCTTGGATACAGGGAACACCGGGGAGCTGTTTTTT.

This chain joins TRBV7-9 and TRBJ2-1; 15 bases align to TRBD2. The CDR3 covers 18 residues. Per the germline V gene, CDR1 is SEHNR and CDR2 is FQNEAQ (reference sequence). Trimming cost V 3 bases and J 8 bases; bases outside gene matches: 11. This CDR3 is CASSFGLAGGPGIDEQFF. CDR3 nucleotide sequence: TGTGCCAGCAGCTTCGGACTAGCGGGGGGGCCGGGTATTGATGAGCAGTTCTTC. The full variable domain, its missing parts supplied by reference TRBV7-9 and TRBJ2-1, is DTGVSQNPRHKITKRGQNVTFRCDPISEHNRLYWYRQTLGQGPEFLTYFQNEAQLEKSRLLSDRFSAERPKGSFSTLEIQRTEQGDSAMYLCASSFGLAGGPGIDEQFFGPGTRLTVL.

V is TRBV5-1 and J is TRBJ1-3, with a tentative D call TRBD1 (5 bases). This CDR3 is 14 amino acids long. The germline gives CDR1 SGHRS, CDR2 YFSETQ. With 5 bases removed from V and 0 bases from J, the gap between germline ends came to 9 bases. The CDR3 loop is CASRQTVSGNTIYF. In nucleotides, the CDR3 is TGCGCCAGCAGACAGACAGTCTCTGGAAACACCATATATTTT.

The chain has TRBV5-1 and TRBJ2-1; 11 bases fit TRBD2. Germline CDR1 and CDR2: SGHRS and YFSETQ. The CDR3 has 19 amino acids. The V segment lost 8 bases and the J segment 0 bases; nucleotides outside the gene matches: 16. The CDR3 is CASSDSGGGSYISYNEQFF. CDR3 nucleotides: TGCGCCAGTTCCGATAGCGGGGGGGGCTCCTACATCTCCTACAATGAGCAGTTCTTC.

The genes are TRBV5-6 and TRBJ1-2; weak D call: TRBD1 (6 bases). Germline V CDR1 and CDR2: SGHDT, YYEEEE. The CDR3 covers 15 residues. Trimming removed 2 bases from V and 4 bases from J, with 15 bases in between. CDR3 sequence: CASSFLFQGFYGYTF. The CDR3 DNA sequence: TGTGCCAGCAGCTTTCTTTTTCAGGGGTTCTATGGCTACACCTTC.

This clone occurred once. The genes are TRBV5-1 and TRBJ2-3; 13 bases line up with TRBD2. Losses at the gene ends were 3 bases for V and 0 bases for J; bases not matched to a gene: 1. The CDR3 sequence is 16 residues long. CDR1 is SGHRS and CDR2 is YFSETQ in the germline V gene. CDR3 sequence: CASSWTSGGSTDTQYF. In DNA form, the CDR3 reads TGCGCCAGCAGCTGGACTAGCGGGGGTAGCACAGATACGCAGTATTTT.

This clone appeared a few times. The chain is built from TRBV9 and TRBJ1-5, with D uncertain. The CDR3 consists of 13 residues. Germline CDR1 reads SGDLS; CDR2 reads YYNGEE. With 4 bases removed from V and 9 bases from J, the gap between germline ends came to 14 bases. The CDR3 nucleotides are TGTGCCAGCAGCCCTTTCCCCGGTAGGCCCCAGCATTTT. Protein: CASSPFPGRPQHF.

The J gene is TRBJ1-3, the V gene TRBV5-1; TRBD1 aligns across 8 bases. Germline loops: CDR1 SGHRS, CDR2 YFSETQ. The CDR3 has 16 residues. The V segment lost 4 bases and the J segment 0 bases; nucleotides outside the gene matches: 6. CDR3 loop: CASSPGQEVSGNTIYF. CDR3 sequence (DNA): TGCGCCAGCAGCCCGGGACAGGAGGTCTCTGGAAACACCATATATTTT.

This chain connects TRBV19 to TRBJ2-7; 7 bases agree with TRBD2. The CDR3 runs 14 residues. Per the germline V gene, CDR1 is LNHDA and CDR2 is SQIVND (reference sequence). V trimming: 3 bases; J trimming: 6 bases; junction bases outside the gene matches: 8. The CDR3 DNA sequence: TGTGCCAGTAGTATTTTGCCGGGGGAGGGCGAGCAGTACTTC. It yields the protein CASSILPGEGEQYF.

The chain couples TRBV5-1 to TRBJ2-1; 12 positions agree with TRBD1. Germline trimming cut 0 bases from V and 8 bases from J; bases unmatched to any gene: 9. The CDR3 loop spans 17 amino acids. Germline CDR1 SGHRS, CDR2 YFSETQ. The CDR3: CASSLGLRDRGRDEQFF. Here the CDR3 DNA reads TGCGCCAGCAGCTTGGGGCTCCGGGACAGGGGGCGGGATGAGCAGTTCTTC.

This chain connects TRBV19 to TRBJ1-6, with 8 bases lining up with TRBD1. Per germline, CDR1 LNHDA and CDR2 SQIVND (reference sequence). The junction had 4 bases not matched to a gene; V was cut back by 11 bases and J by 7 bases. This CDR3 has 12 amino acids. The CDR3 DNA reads TGTGCCTCTCAGGGGGCGAATTCACCCCTCCACTTT. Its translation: CASQGANSPLHF.

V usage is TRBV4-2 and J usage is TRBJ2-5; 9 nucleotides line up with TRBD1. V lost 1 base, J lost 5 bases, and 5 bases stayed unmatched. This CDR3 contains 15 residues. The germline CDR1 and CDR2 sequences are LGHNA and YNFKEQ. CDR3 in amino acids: CASSQGTGVRETQYF. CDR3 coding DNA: TGTGCCAGCAGCCAAGGGACAGGGGTAAGGGAGACCCAGTACTTC.

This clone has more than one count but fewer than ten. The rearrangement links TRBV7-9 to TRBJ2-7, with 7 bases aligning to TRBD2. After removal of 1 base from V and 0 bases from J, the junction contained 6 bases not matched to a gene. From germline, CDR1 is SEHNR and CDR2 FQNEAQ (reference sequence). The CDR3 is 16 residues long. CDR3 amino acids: CASSLGLAGSSYEQYF. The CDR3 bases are TGTGCCAGCAGCTTAGGACTAGCAGGGAGCTCCTACGAGCAGTACTTC. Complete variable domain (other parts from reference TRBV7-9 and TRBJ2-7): DTGVSQNPRHKITKRGQNVTFRCDPISEHNRLYWYRQTLGQGPEFLTYFQNEAQLEKSRLLSDRFSAERPKGSFSTLEIQRTEQGDSAMYLCASSLGLAGSSYEQYFGPGTRLTVT.

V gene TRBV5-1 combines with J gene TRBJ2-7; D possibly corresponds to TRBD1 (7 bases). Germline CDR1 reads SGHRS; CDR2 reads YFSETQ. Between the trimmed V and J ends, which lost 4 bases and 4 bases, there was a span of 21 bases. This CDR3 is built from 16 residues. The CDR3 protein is CASSPAWDRLEYEQYF. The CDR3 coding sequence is TGCGCCAGCAGCCCAGCTTGGGACAGACTAGAATACGAGCAGTACTTC.